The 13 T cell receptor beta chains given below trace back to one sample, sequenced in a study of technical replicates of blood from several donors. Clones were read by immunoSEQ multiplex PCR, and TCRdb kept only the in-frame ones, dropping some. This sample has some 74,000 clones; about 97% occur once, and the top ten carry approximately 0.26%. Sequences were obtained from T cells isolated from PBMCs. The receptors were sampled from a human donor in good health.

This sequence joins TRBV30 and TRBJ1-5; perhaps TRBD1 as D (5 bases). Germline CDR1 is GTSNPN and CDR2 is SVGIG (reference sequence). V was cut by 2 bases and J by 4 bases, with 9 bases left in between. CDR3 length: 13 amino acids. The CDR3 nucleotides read TGTGCCTGGAGTAAGGCAGGGAATCAGCCCCAGCATTTT. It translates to CAWSKAGNQPQHF. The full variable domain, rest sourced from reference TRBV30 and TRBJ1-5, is SQTIHQWPATLVQPVGSPLSLECTVEGTSNPNLYWYRQAAGRGLQLLFYSVGIGQISSEVPQNLSASRPQDRQFILSSKKLLLSDSGFYLCAWSKAGNQPQHFGDGTRLSIL.

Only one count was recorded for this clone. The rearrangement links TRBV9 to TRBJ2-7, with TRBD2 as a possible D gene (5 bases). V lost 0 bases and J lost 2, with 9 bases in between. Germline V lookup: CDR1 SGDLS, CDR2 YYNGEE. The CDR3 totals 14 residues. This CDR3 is CASSVAGNPYEQYF. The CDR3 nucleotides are TGTGCCAGCAGCGTAGCGGGAAACCCCTACGAGCAGTACTTC.

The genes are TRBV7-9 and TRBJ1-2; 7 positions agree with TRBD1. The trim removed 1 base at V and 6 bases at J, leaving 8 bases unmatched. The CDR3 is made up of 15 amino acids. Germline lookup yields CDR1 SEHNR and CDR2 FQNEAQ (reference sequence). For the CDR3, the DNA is TGTGCCAGCAGCTTAGGGCCAGGGACAGAACATGGCTACACCTTC. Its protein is CASSLGPGTEHGYTF.

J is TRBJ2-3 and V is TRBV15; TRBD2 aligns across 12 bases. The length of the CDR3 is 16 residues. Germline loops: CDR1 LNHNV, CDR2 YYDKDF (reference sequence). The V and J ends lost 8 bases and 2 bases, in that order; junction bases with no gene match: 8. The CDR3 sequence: CATSKGLAGFTDTQYF. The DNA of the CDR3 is TGTGCCACCTCCAAGGGACTAGCGGGTTTCACAGATACGCAGTATTTT. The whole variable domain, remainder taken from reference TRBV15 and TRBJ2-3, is DAMVIQNPRYQVTQFGKPVTLSCSQTLNHNVMYWYQQKSSQAPKLLFHYYDKDFNNEADTPDNFQSRRPNTSFCFLDIRSPGLGDTAMYLCATSKGLAGFTDTQYFGPGTRLTVL.

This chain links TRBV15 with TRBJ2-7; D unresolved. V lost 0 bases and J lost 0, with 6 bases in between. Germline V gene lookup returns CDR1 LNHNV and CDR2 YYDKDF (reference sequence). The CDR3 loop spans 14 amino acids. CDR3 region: CATSRDRFSYEQYF. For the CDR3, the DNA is TGTGCCACCAGCAGAGATAGATTCTCCTACGAGCAGTACTTC.

This chain's CDR3 is CASSDVPDLAKNIQYF. CDR3 nucleotide sequence: TGTGCCAGCAGTGACGTCCCAGACTTAGCCAAAAACATTCAGTACTTC. The rearrangement joins TRBV2 to TRBJ2-4, with D unresolved. V dropped 3 bases and J dropped 0 bases, with 12 bases sitting between them. Germline values: CDR1 SNHLY, CDR2 FYNNEI. The CDR3 consists of 16 residues.

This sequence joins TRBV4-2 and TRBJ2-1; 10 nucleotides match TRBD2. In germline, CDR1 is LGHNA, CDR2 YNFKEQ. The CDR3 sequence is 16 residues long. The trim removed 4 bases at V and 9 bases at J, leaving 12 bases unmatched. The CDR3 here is CASSPQELAGYVEQFF. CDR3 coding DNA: TGTGCCAGCAGCCCCCAGGAACTAGCGGGATATGTTGAGCAGTTCTTC.

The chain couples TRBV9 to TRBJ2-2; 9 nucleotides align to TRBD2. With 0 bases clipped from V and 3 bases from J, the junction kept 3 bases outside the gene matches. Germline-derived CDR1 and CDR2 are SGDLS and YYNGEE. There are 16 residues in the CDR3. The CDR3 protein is CASSVDVAGDTGELFF. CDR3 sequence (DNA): TGTGCCAGCAGCGTAGACGTAGCGGGGGACACCGGGGAGCTGTTTTTT.

The CDR3 nucleotides read TGTGCCAGCAGCCAAGGAAAGGGGTTGGGAGAGACCCAGTACTTC. This codes for CASSQGKGLGETQYF. The genes are TRBV14 and TRBJ2-5; TRBD1 is a possible D gene (5 bases). Germline assignment: CDR1 SGHDN and CDR2 FVKESK. Deletions cut 1 base from V and 4 bases from J, with 13 bases between. The CDR3 spans 15 residues.

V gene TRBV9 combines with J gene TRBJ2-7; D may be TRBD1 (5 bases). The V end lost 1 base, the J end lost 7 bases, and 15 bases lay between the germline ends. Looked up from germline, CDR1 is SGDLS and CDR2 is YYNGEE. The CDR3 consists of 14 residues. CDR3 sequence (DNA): TGTGCCAGCAGCGTAAGGGGATCTAGTTCTGAGCAGTACTTC. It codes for CASSVRGSSSEQYF. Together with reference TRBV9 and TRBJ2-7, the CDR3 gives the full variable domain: DSGVTQTPKHLITATGQRVTLRCSPRSGDLSVYWYQQSLDQGLQFLIQYYNGEERAKGNILERFSAQQFPDLHSELNLSSLELGDSALYFCASSVRGSSSEQYFGPGTRLTVT.

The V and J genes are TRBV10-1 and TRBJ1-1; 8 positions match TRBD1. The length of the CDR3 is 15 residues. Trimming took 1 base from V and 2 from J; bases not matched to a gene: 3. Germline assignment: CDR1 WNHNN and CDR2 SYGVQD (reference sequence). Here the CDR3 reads CASSEYGTGNTEAFF. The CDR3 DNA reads TGCGCCAGCAGTGAGTACGGGACAGGCAACACTGAAGCTTTCTTT.

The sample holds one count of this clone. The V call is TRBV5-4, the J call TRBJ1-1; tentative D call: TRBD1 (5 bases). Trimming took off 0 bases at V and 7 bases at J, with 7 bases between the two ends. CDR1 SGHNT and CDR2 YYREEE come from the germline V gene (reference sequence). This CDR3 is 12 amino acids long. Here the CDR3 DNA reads TGTGCCAGCAGCTTGGGACAGCTTGAAGCTTTCTTT. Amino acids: CASSLGQLEAFF.

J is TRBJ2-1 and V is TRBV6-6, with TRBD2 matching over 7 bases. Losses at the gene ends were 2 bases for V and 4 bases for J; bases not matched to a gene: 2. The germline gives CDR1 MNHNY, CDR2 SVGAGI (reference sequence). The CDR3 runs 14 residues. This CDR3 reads CASSYQAGYNEQFF. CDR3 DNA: TGTGCCAGCAGTTACCAAGCGGGGTACAATGAGCAGTTCTTC.